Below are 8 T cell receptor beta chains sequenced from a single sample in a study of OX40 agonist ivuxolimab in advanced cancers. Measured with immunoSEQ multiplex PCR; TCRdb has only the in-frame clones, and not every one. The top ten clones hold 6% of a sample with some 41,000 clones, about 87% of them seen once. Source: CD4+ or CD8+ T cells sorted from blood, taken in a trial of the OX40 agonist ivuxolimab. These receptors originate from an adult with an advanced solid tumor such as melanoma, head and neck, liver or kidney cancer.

CDR3 loop: CASSPLTVPNSEAFF. Here the CDR3 DNA reads TGTGCCAGCAGCCCCCTGACAGTTCCAAATTCTGAAGCTTTCTTT. The genes are TRBV9 and TRBJ1-1; a weak D match, TRBD1 (5 bases). Trimming took 4 bases from V and 6 from J, leaving 19 bases between them. Germline lookup yields CDR1 SGDLS and CDR2 YYNGEE. The CDR3 extends over 15 amino acids.

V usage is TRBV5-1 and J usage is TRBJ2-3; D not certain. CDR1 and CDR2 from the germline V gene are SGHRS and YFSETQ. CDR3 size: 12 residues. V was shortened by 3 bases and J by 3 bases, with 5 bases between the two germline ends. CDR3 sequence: CASSSPTDTQYF. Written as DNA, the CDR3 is TGCGCCAGCAGCTCCCCGACAGATACGCAGTATTTT.

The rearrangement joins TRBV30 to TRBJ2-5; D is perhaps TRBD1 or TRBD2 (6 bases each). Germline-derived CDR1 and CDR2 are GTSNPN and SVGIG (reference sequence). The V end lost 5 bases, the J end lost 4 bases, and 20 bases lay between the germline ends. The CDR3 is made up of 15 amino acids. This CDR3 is CAWANLGRGGETQYF. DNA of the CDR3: TGTGCCTGGGCGAACCTGGGCAGGGGAGGAGAGACCCAGTACTTC.

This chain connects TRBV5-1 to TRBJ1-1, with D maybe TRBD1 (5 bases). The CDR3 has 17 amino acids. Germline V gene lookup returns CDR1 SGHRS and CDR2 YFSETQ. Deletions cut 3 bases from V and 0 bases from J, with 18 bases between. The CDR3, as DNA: TGCGCCAGCAGCTCCGGAGAGGGGTATCGAGTGAACACTGAAGCTTTCTTT. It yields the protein CASSSGEGYRVNTEAFF.

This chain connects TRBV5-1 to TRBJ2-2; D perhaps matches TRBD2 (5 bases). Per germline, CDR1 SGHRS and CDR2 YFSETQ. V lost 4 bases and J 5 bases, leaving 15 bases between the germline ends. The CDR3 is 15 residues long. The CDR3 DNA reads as TGCGCCAGCAGCCCGGGGTTTCGGGCAACCGGGGAGCTGTTTTTT. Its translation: CASSPGFRATGELFF. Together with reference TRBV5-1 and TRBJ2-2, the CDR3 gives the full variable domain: KAGVTQTPRYLIKTRGQQVTLSCSPISGHRSVSWYQQTPGQGLQFLFEYFSETQRNKGNFPGRFSGRQFSNSRSEMNVSTLELGDSALYLCASSPGFRATGELFFGEGSRLTVL.

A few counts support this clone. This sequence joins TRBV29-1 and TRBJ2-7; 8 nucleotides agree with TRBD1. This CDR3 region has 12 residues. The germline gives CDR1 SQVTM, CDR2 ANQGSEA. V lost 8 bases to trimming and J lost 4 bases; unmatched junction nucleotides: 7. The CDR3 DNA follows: TGCAGCCCTGGACAGGGTCCTTACGAGCAGTACTTC. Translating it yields CSPGQGPYEQYF.

Here the CDR3 reads CASSQSGAETQYF. Written as DNA, the CDR3 is TGTGCCAGCAGCCAATCGGGCGCAGAGACCCAGTACTTC. The rearrangement joins TRBV27 to TRBJ2-5; D is ambiguous. The length of the CDR3 is 13 residues. V was trimmed by 6 bases and J by 4 bases, leaving 12 bases between them. Germline V lookup: CDR1 MNHEY, CDR2 SMNVEV (reference sequence).

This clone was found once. In nucleotides, the CDR3 is TGTGCCAGCTCACCCGGGGACAGGACCTTATTACCTGGAAACACCATATATTTT. Residues: CASSPGDRTLLPGNTIYF. The V call is TRBV18, the J call TRBJ1-3; 8 bases map to TRBD1. Germline V gives CDR1 KGHSH, CDR2 LQKENI. There are 18 residues in the CDR3. The junction had 12 bases not matched to a gene; V was cut back by 3 bases and J by 2 bases.